Listed here is a single T cell receptor beta chain. This entry is derived from a study of shared clonotypes between healthy human individuals. In germline, CDR1 is SNHLY, CDR2 FYNNEI. The CDR3 length is 12 residues. After removal of 11 bases from V and 4 bases from J, the junction contained 4 bases not matched to a gene. Division of CD4+ cells produced a CD45RA+ naive subset and a CD45RA-negative memory subset. TCRdb's table, derived via immunoSEQ multiplex PCR, lists solely in-frame clones and lacks some. This repertoire shows around 1,100,000 clones, approximately 80% found once; its top ten account for 0.89%.

What was sequenced was memory CD4+ T cells from PBMCs. Subset: CD45RA-negative fraction. The sequence derives from a man younger than 30 in good health. Some clones in this sample may be carry-over from other donors' samples. The chain has TRBV2 and TRBJ2-5, with TRBD1 identical over 10 bases. CDR3 in amino acids: CACRDRGETQYF. The CDR3, as DNA: TGTGCCTGCCGGGACAGGGGAGAGACCCAGTACTTC.